This T cell receptor beta chain was found in a study of blood T cell repertoires in COVID-19. Study-level background: From the United States, Italy and Spain came samples of acute and convalescent COVID-19. Sources were T cells, B-cell-depleted T cells, or PBMCs; the material itself was cDNA or gDNA.

The Seattle patients, enrolled during active infection, were followed longitudinally. V trimming: 8 bases; J trimming: 7 bases; junction bases outside the gene matches: 8. CDR1 is LGHDT, CDR2 YNNKEL, per germline (reference sequence). The CDR3 runs to 14 residues. In the original processing: Amplification of reference gene primers was used by the study to estimate nucleated cell counts. Some clones are missing from TCRdb's copy, which holds only in-frame ones; the method was immunoSEQ multiplex PCR. V and J calls and clone size follow that table, whereas D and trimming were derived from the DNA. Among 220,000 or so clones listed, more than 75% were seen once. This clone was observed once.

The chain uses TRBV3-1 (or the pseudogene TRBV3-2) and TRBJ1-6, with 7 bases lining up with TRBD1. The clonotype comes from an elderly woman with COVID-19, enrolled during active disease. Sequenced material: peripheral blood. The CDR3 here is CASQSGTVNSPLHF. The DNA for the CDR3 is TGTGCCAGCCAATCCGGGACAGTAAATTCACCCCTCCACTTT.